This is a list of T cell receptor beta chains from one sample in a study of neoadjuvant nivolumab and ipilimumab in lung cancer. Profiled with immunoSEQ multiplex PCR; TCRdb holds only in-frame clones, not every one. This table holds some 43,000 clones, around 89% found once. Sample: blood, taken before neoadjuvant nivolumab, alone or with ipilimumab. Receptors were obtained from an adult with non-small cell lung cancer. Some clones in this sample may be carry-over from other donors' samples. Each CDR3 is given with its conserved first and last residue. A D gene is named only where the DNA matches it firmly. A clone size is listed for some rows: how often the clone was seen (once, few, many), or a class if it is expanded.

CDR3aa	CDR3nt	d_gene	abundance	v_gene	j_gene
CASSITSGRYTGELFF	TGTGCCAGTAGTATAACTAGCGGGAGGTACACCGGGGAGCTGTTTTTT	TRBD2	NA	TRBV19	TRBJ2-2
CASSSGRQETQYF	TGTGCCAGCAGTTCGGGACGGCAAGAGACCCAGTACTTC	NA	NA	TRBV11-2	TRBJ2-5
CSASLAREQFF	TGCAGTGCTAGTTTAGCGCGGGAGCAGTTCTTC	NA	NA	TRBV20-1	TRBJ2-1
CASSLVWAGKSEQYF	TGTGCCAGCAGCTTGGTTTGGGCAGGGAAAAGCGAGCAGTACTTC	NA	NA	TRBV5-4	TRBJ2-7
CASRSSGTGMVNEQFF	TGCGCCAGCAGGTCCTCCGGGACAGGGATGGTGAATGAGCAGTTCTTC	TRBD1	NA	TRBV5-1	TRBJ2-1
CASSQPGRRYEQYF	TGTGCCAGCAGCCAGCCCGGGAGAAGGTACGAGCAGTACTTC	NA	NA	TRBV14	TRBJ2-7
CASSPSGTGRSGELFF	TGTGCCAGCAGCCCCTCGGGGACAGGGCGGAGCGGGGAGCTGTTTTTT	TRBD1	NA	TRBV7-9	TRBJ2-2
CASSRGTSGPYEQYF	TGTGCCAGCAGCCGAGGGACTAGCGGACCCTACGAGCAGTACTTC	TRBD2	NA	TRBV9	TRBJ2-7
CASSHLGSGNTIYF	TGTGCCAGCAGCCACTTAGGGTCTGGAAACACCATATATTTT	NA	NA	TRBV6-1	TRBJ1-3
CSGGQGGHNEQFF	TGCAGCGGAGGACAGGGAGGTCACAATGAGCAGTTCTTC	TRBD1	NA	TRBV29-1	TRBJ2-1
CASSYDKRARTF	TGTGCCAGCAGTTATGACAAGCGGGCTAGGACCTTC	NA	NA	TRBV2	TRBJ1-2
CASSPYLRRANEKLFF	TGTGCCAGCTCACCATATTTACGACGGGCCAATGAAAAACTGTTTTTT	NA	NA	TRBV18	TRBJ1-4
CAWSRTGHEQYF	TGTGCCTGGAGTCGCACAGGGCATGAGCAGTACTTC	NA	NA	TRBV30	TRBJ2-7
CASSYSQERYEQYF	TGTGCCAGCAGTTACTCCCAGGAAAGGTACGAGCAGTACTTC	NA	NA	TRBV6-5	TRBJ2-7
CASSPRPGGSSYNEQFF	TGTGCCAGCTCACCTCGACCGGGCGGGAGCTCCTACAATGAGCAGTTCTTC	TRBD2	NA	TRBV18	TRBJ2-1
CASSLGGAGYEQYF	TGTGCCAGCAGCTTGGGAGGGGCCGGTTACGAGCAGTACTTC	NA	NA	TRBV5-4	TRBJ2-7
CASSILAASTDTQYF	TGTGCCAGTAGTATACTAGCGGCTAGCACAGATACGCAGTATTTT	TRBD2	NA	TRBV19	TRBJ2-3
CASSQDHSQTQYF	TGTGCCAGCAGCCAGGACCACTCGCAGACCCAGTACTTC	NA	NA	TRBV11-2	TRBJ2-5
CASSLAEGPSWAEQFF	TGCGCCAGCAGCTTGGCCGAGGGACCGTCGTGGGCGGAGCAGTTCTTC	NA	NA	TRBV5-1	TRBJ2-1
CASSLRDGKDTQYF	TGTGCCAGCAGTCTCAGGGACGGGAAAGATACGCAGTATTTT	NA	NA	TRBV27	TRBJ2-3
CASSLQPGSPTDTQYF	TGCGCCAGCAGCTTGCAGCCGGGGAGCCCCACAGATACGCAGTATTTT	NA	NA	TRBV5-1	TRBJ2-3
CASSRADRGRYEQYF	TGTGCCAGCAGCCGAGCCGACAGGGGCAGGTACGAGCAGTACTTC	TRBD1	NA	TRBV16	TRBJ2-7
CASSFDGTPTRELFF	TGTGCCAGCAGCTTTGACGGGACCCCTACGCGGGAGCTGTTTTTT	NA	NA	TRBV7-9	TRBJ2-2
CASSLAQDLDTQYF	TGCGCCAGCAGCTTGGCTCAAGACCTAGATACGCAGTATTTT	NA	NA	TRBV5-1	TRBJ2-3
CASSHLIRDRGREQYF	TGTGCCAGCAGCCACCTCATTAGGGACAGGGGGCGAGAGCAGTACTTC	TRBD1	few	TRBV11-2	TRBJ2-7
CASSPRVGTEAFF	TGTGCCAGCAGCCCCAGGGTCGGGACTGAAGCTTTCTTT	NA	NA	TRBV6-5	TRBJ1-1
CASSTGSNEKLFF	TGTGCCAGCTCGACAGGTTCTAATGAAAAACTGTTTTTT	NA	NA	TRBV7-2	TRBJ1-4
CASSVLAGGSYEQYF	TGTGCCAGCAGCGTCTTAGCGGGAGGTTCCTACGAGCAGTACTTC	TRBD2	NA	TRBV7-9	TRBJ2-7
CASSLVGRGVFDEQYF	TGTGCCAGCAGCTTAGTTGGCAGGGGAGTATTCGACGAGCAGTACTTC	NA	NA	TRBV7-9	TRBJ2-7
CAWGAGHAGVEQYF	TGTGCCTGGGGGGCCGGGCACGCGGGGGTCGAGCAGTACTTC	TRBD2	NA	TRBV30	TRBJ2-7
CASSLGEVTDTQYF	TGCGCCAGCAGCTTGGGGGAGGTGACAGATACGCAGTATTTT	NA	once	TRBV5-1	TRBJ2-3
CASSGPRLAGQETQYF	TGTGCCAGCAGTGGACCGAGGCTAGCGGGCCAAGAGACCCAGTACTTC	TRBD2	NA	TRBV6-1	TRBJ2-5
CASSLEGSGRAPEQYF	TGTGCCAGCAGCTTAGAAGGTAGCGGGAGGGCCCCCGAGCAGTACTTC	TRBD2	few	TRBV7-2	TRBJ2-7
CASSETGAGASQYF	TGTGCCAGCAGTGAAACTGGAGCGGGAGCATCGCAGTATTTT	TRBD2	once	TRBV25-1	TRBJ2-3
CAWTGDSANYGYTF	TGTGCCTGGACCGGGGACAGTGCCAACTATGGCTACACCTTC	TRBD1	NA	TRBV30	TRBJ1-2
CASSPRGGLPYEQYF	TGTGCCAGCAGTCCCAGGGGAGGTCTTCCCTACGAGCAGTACTTC	NA	NA	TRBV6-5	TRBJ2-7
CASGIFAGELFF	TGTGCCAGTGGGATTTTCGCCGGGGAGCTGTTTTTT	NA	NA	TRBV6-5	TRBJ2-2
CAWSRGWRLYEQFF	TGTGCCTGGAGCAGGGGGTGGCGGCTCTATGAGCAGTTCTTC	TRBD1	once	TRBV30	TRBJ2-1
CASSVGDQETQYF	TGTGCCAGCAGCGTGGGGGACCAAGAGACCCAGTACTTC	NA	NA	TRBV11-2	TRBJ2-5
CASSLAYPNTGELFF	TGTGCCAGCAGCTTGGCCTACCCGAACACCGGGGAGCTGTTTTTT	NA	NA	TRBV5-5	TRBJ2-2
CASSLVSPANYGYTF	TGTGCCAGCAGCTTAGTAAGTCCTGCTAACTATGGCTACACCTTC	NA	NA	TRBV7-9	TRBJ1-2
CASSPGTQEAFF	TGTGCCAGCAGCCCGGGGACACAGGAAGCTTTCTTT	NA	NA	TRBV5-4	TRBJ1-1
CASSEQGADNQPQHF	TGCGCCAGCAGCGAACAGGGGGCTGACAATCAGCCCCAGCATTTT	TRBD1	NA	TRBV5-1	TRBJ1-5
CASSPRQGSYEQYF	TGCGCCAGCAGCCCTAGACAGGGCTCCTACGAGCAGTACTTC	TRBD1	NA	TRBV5-1	TRBJ2-7
CASRGLGSSYEQYF	TGTGCCAGTAGAGGACTGGGGAGCTCCTACGAGCAGTACTTC	NA	NA	TRBV19	TRBJ2-7
CASSYFGGTDTQYF	TGTGCCAGCAGTTACTTCGGAGGCACAGATACGCAGTATTTT	NA	NA	TRBV6-5	TRBJ2-3
CASSLQGNQPQHF	TGTGCCAGCAGCTTACAAGGAAATCAGCCCCAGCATTTT	NA	NA	TRBV7-6	TRBJ1-5
CSVDRQGETQYF	TGCAGCGTTGACCGGCAGGGGGAGACCCAGTACTTC	NA	NA	TRBV29-1	TRBJ2-5
CASSEPTGKNTEAFF	TGCGCCAGCAGCGAGCCGACAGGGAAGAACACTGAAGCTTTCTTT	TRBD1	NA	TRBV4-1	TRBJ1-1
CASSVAGESPGELFF	TGTGCCAGCAGCGTAGCGGGAGAATCCCCCGGGGAGCTGTTTTTT	NA	NA	TRBV9	TRBJ2-2
CASSLGSGYWGEQYF	TGTGCCAGCAGCTTAGGCAGCGGTTATTGGGGCGAGCAGTACTTC	NA	NA	TRBV7-6	TRBJ2-7
CASSAAGVSEQFF	TGTGCCAGCAGTGCAGCGGGAGTCAGTGAGCAGTTCTTC	TRBD2	NA	TRBV2	TRBJ2-1
CASRDRGYEQYF	TGCGCCAGCAGAGACAGGGGATACGAGCAGTACTTC	TRBD1	NA	TRBV5-1	TRBJ2-7
CASTGGGRAEQYF	TGTGCAAGCACTGGGGGCGGGAGAGCCGAGCAGTACTTC	NA	few	TRBV6-1	TRBJ2-7
CATRDGTFTGGYTF	TGTGCCACCCGAGACGGGACTTTTACCGGGGGCTACACCTTC	NA	NA	TRBV15	TRBJ1-2
CSIGQGAYNEQFF	TGCAGCATCGGACAGGGGGCTTACAATGAGCAGTTCTTC	TRBD1	NA	TRBV29-1	TRBJ2-1
CASSQEIAVQGTQYF	TGTGCCAGCAGCCAAGAGATAGCGGTCCAGGGTACGCAGTATTTT	NA	NA	TRBV4-2	TRBJ2-3
CASRFSYEQYF	TGTGCCAGCAGGTTCAGCTACGAGCAGTACTTC	NA	NA	TRBV2	TRBJ2-7
CAWTRGLAGGETQYF	TGTGCCTGGACCCGGGGGCTAGCGGGAGGGGAGACCCAGTACTTC	TRBD2	NA	TRBV30	TRBJ2-5
CAWSKARQTLGQYF	TGTGCCTGGAGTAAAGCGAGACAGACTCTCGGGCAGTACTTC	NA	NA	TRBV30	TRBJ2-7